The clone carrying this T cell receptor beta chain appeared many times. Its antigen is still unknown. The CDR3 sequence is 18 residues long. The V segment lost 2 bases and the J segment 0 bases; nucleotides outside the gene matches: 6. Germline-derived CDR1 and CDR2 are MGHRA and YSYEKL. This sample is part of a study of Graves' ophthalmopathy and Graves' hyperthyroidism. Study observations and caveats: Also, most clonotypes expanded in the thyroid above 0.001 frequency appeared in blood.

The sequenced template was RNA, covering the TCR beta CDR3 region. Second-round multiplex PCR came after a first-round RT-PCR that employed HTBI primers. TCRdb itself ran the multiplex PCR reads through MiXCR, one entry per CDR3 protein. The repertoire holds fewer than 250,000 distinct CDR3 sequences, with just under 30% as singletons. The diagnosis combined clinical symptoms, thyroxine, TRAb, thyroid ultrasound and orbital computed tomography scans. PBMCs had their origin in fresh peripheral blood (approximately 10 ml). Sequencing was done on a sample of peripheral blood. The V gene is TRBV4-1, the J gene TRBJ2-2, with TRBD2 matching 10 bases. This TCR was recovered from a man aged 50 to 59 with Graves' ophthalmopathy. As DNA, the CDR3 is TGCGCCAGCAGCCAACGGGGAGCGGGAGGGCCGAACACCGGGGAGCTGTTTTTT. This gives the protein CASSQRGAGGPNTGELFF.